The clone carrying this TCR beta chain was seen at least ten times. This specimen comes from a study of T cells in Graves' hyperthyroidism and ophthalmopathy. The V gene end was trimmed by 5 bases and the J gene end by 3 bases; junction bases not matched to a gene: 2. Germline V gene sequence: CDR1 MNHEY, CDR2 SVGEGT. The CDR3 is 13 residues long. It was RNA transcripts that yielded the amplified TCR beta CDR3 regions. RT-PCR in the first round (using the HTBI primer set) targeted the TCR CDR3. TCRdb reprocessed the multiplex PCR reads with MiXCR, giving one entry per CDR3 protein. The repertoire includes about 180,000 distinct CDR3 sequences, about 18% of them detected once, and 25% to 30% sits in the top ten.

The receptor's source is a woman aged 45 to 65 with Graves' hyperthyroidism. The chain is built from TRBV6-2 or TRBV6-3 and TRBJ1-2; 8 positions match TRBD1. The specimen was blood. The CDR3: CASSETGDYGYTF. As DNA, the CDR3 is TGTGCCAGCAGTGAGACAGGGGACTATGGCTACACCTTC.